This is a list of T cell receptor beta chains from one sample in a study of blood T cell repertoires in COVID-19. The data were produced by immunoSEQ multiplex PCR, yet TCRdb's version contains in-frame clones alone and is incomplete. This table holds around 240,000 clones, around 85% found once. The sequenced sample was peripheral blood. These receptors were obtained from a woman younger than 45 who had recovered from COVID-19. CDR3s include the opening cysteine and the closing phenylalanine or tryptophan. The order of the fields is V gene, clone size, CDR3 length, J gene, CDR3 protein. Clone size appears in some rows only: once, few, many, or a class for an expanded clone.

>TRBV5-4|NA|16|TRBJ2-3
CASSLGARHSTDTQYF
>TRBV30|NA|16|TRBJ2-3
CAWGGLGQTSTDTQYF
>TRBV11-3|NA|13|TRBJ2-7
CASSLGALGEQYF
>TRBV9|NA|15|TRBJ2-3
CASSPIGGVADTQYF
>TRBV10-2|NA|13|TRBJ1-2
CASSELGVYGYTF
>TRBV11-2|NA|16|TRBJ1-3
CASSLQGLNSGNTIYF
>TRBV9|NA|17|TRBJ2-1
CASSVAETGYLGNEQFF
>TRBV7-9|NA|16|TRBJ2-1
CASSLDEGRLWNEQFF
>TRBV5-1|NA|15|TRBJ2-5
CASSTLYRVEETQYF
>TRBV7-8|NA|18|TRBJ1-3
CASSLVLQGHISGNTIYF
>TRBV14|NA|16|TRBJ2-1
CASSQLQAITYNEQFF
>TRBV29-1|NA|13|TRBJ1-1
CSVERGTDTEAFF
>TRBV14|NA|12|TRBJ2-3
CASSMTGDTQYF
>TRBV5-1|NA|16|TRBJ2-3
CASSSLTSSSTDTQYF
>TRBV10-3|few|14|TRBJ2-1
CAISESSSGAPMVF
>TRBV6-2/TRBV6-3|few|13|TRBJ2-7
CASSYPGDYEQYF
>TRBV7-8|NA|16|TRBJ2-5
CASSFATLDPRETQYF
>TRBV19|NA|14|TRBJ1-2
CASSSTGGNYGYTF
>TRBV29-1|NA|12|TRBJ1-1
CSGDRGNTEAFF
>TRBV2|NA|18|TRBJ2-7
CASSGLKGPTSLTGGRYF
>TRBV7-2|NA|14|TRBJ2-1
CASSLVGGNNEQFF
>TRBV3-1/TRBV3-2|NA|14|TRBJ1-5
CASSQRQSNQPQHF
>TRBV4-3|NA|22|TRBJ2-1
CASSQESVVGGQWGGSYNEQFF
>TRBV15|NA|17|TRBJ2-5
CATSRGVSSGGEETQYF
>TRBV5-1|once|14|TRBJ1-6
CASSLTGMNSPLHF
>TRBV7-8|NA|17|TRBJ2-5
CASSLFPRSVKEETQYF
>TRBV10-1|NA|15|TRBJ2-3
CASSSPDSSADTQYF
>TRBV27|NA|17|TRBJ1-1
CASSFARGRVEDSEAFF
>TRBV15|many|16|TRBJ2-4
CATSRVGIAAKNIQYF
>TRBV2|few|14|TRBJ2-2
CASSDPGETGELFF
>TRBV6-5|NA|14|TRBJ1-1
CASSYHTGTGEAFF
>TRBV9|once|16|TRBJ1-3
CASSVGGTIYLNTIYF
>TRBV7-9|NA|13|TRBJ1-1
CASSFREFTEAFF
>TRBV30|NA|13|TRBJ2-3
CAWSTGSTDTQYF
>TRBV5-5|NA|16|TRBJ1-1
CASSVLHRGRGTEAFF
>TRBV19|NA|13|TRBJ2-7
CASSIAGDYEQYF